These 20 T cell receptor beta chains came from one sample sequenced in a study of T cells in Graves' hyperthyroidism and ophthalmopathy. TCR beta CDR3 regions were amplified from RNA transcripts. HTBI primers were employed in a first-round RT-PCR of the TCR CDR3. MiXCR, applied by TCRdb to the multiplex PCR reads, yields one record per CDR3 protein. This sample has hundreds of thousands of distinct CDR3 sequences, with approximately 13% found just once. Sequencing input: blood. The receptors were gathered from a woman aged 30 to 39 with Graves' hyperthyroidism that later progressed to Graves' ophthalmopathy.

There are many counts of this clonotype. V is TRBV20-1 and J is TRBJ1-1; D is undetermined. Per germline, CDR1 DFQATT and CDR2 SNEGSKA (reference sequence). V was shortened by 5 bases and J by 1 base, with 14 bases between the two germline ends. The CDR3 consists of 14 residues. The CDR3: CSAPVAIGNTEAFF. CDR3 nucleotide sequence: TGCAGTGCTCCGGTGGCCATTGGGAACACTGAAGCTTTCTTT.

This chain links TRBV30 with TRBJ1-2; tentatively, D is TRBD1 (6 bases). The CDR3 spans 11 residues. With 6 bases removed from V and 4 bases from J, the gap between germline ends came to 9 bases. Germline CDR1 is GTSNPN and CDR2 is SVGIG (reference sequence). The CDR3 region has the DNA TGTGCCTGCCAACAGGGCTATGGCTACACCTTC. Its protein is CACQQGYGYTF.

The rearrangement uses TRBV6-1 and TRBJ2-1, with a possible D match to TRBD2 (5 bases). Between the trimmed V and J ends, which lost 1 base and 3 bases, there was a span of 10 bases. CDR3 length equals 15 residues. Germline CDR1 reads MNHNS; CDR2 reads SASEGT. The chain's CDR3 is CASSEGPAVYNEQFF. The CDR3, as DNA: TGTGCCAGCAGTGAAGGGCCAGCGGTCTACAATGAGCAGTTCTTC.

In its sample, this clonotype was seen many times. V is TRBV3-1 and J is TRBJ2-2, with 8 bases fitting TRBD2. CDR1 LGHDT and CDR2 YNNKEL come from the germline V gene (reference sequence). Trimming removed 3 bases from V and 3 bases from J; junction bases left unmatched: 6. The CDR3 consists of 16 residues. CDR3 sequence: CASSHSGTRDTGELFF. The DNA for the CDR3 is TGTGCCAGCAGCCATTCCGGGACTAGGGACACCGGGGAGCTGTTTTTT. The full variable domain, with the rest looked up from reference TRBV3-1 and TRBJ2-2, is DTAVSQTPKYLVTQMGNDKSIKCEQNLGHDTMYWYKQDSKKFLKIMFSYNNKELIINETVPNRFSPKSPDKAHLNLHINSLELGDSAVYFCASSHSGTRDTGELFFGEGSRLTVL.

The table lists this clonotype with a few counts. The chain is built from TRBV20-1 and TRBJ2-4, with TRBD2 identical over 8 bases. Looked up from germline, CDR1 is DFQATT and CDR2 is SNEGSKA (reference sequence). This CDR3 has 14 amino acids. J was trimmed by 6 bases and V by 0 bases; bases with no gene match: 4. The CDR3 sequence: CSARETGTRNIQYF. Written as DNA, the CDR3 is TGCAGTGCTAGAGAAACCGGGACTAGAAACATTCAGTACTTC.

This clonotype was seen more than once but under ten times. The CDR3, as DNA: TGTGCCAGCAGCCCCTTTTACGGGACTAGCGGGAACACCGGGGAGCTGTTTTTT. Translating it yields CASSPFYGTSGNTGELFF. The genes are TRBV11-1 and TRBJ2-2, with TRBD2 identical over 11 bases. The CDR3 is made up of 18 amino acids. CDR1 is SGHAT, CDR2 FQDESV, per germline (reference sequence). With 5 bases clipped from V and 1 base from J, the junction kept 9 bases outside the gene matches.

This clonotype was counted many times. The genes are TRBV3-1 and TRBJ1-5; D perhaps matches TRBD1 (5 bases). Germline loops: CDR1 LGHDT, CDR2 YNNKEL (reference sequence). CDR3 length equals 15 residues. Between the trimmed V and J ends, which lost 0 bases and 1 base, there was a span of 7 bases. CDR3: CASSQDTGSNQPQHF. CDR3 bases: TGTGCCAGCAGCCAAGACACAGGAAGCAATCAGCCCCAGCATTTT.

The rearrangement joins TRBV30 to TRBJ2-7; no clear D. The V end was cut by 1 base, the J end by 7 bases, with 20 bases between. This CDR3 is 15 amino acids long. Germline lookup yields CDR1 GTSNPN and CDR2 SVGIG (reference sequence). In nucleotides, the CDR3 is TGTGCCTGGAGTGGTCGACTGAATACTCCTTGGGAGCAGTACTTC. It codes for CAWSGRLNTPWEQYF.

The chain couples TRBV20-1 to TRBJ2-1; D remains unclear. Between the trimmed V and J ends, which lost 7 bases and 0 bases, there was a span of 16 bases. CDR1 is DFQATT and CDR2 is SNEGSKA in the germline V gene (reference sequence). The CDR3 loop spans 15 amino acids. The CDR3 nucleotides read TGCAGTGGCGCGCTGGCGGTTAGCTCCTACAATGAGCAGTTCTTC. Its protein product is CSGALAVSSYNEQFF.

This clonotype was counted many times. A read error may produce the germline difference seen at one junction end. This chain joins TRBV27 and TRBJ1-1; perhaps TRBD1 as D (6 bases). Germline CDR1 is MNHEY and CDR2 is SMNVEV (reference sequence). The CDR3 runs 15 residues. The chain's CDR3 is CASSLFSRGYTKAFF. The CDR3 DNA follows: TGTGCCAGCAGTTTATTTTCCAGGGGATACACTAAAGCTTTCTTT.

This sequence joins TRBV12-5 and TRBJ2-4; the D is unclear. V lost 3 bases and J lost 6, with 3 bases in between. The germline CDR1 and CDR2 sequences are LGHNT and FRNRAP. The CDR3 loop spans 11 amino acids. CDR3 nucleotides: TGTGCTAGTGGTTTAGGAAACATTCAGTACTTC. Amino acid sequence: CASGLGNIQYF.

V and J are TRBV19 and TRBJ2-1; D gene ambiguous. V lost 0 bases, J lost 2 bases, and 11 bases lay in between. The CDR3 has 16 amino acids. CDR1 is LNHDA, CDR2 SQIVND, per germline (reference sequence). The CDR3: CASSIEGGRPYNEQFF. The CDR3 coding sequence is TGTGCCAGTAGTATAGAAGGCGGACGGCCCTACAATGAGCAGTTCTTC.

This clonotype was seen at least ten times. The chain has TRBV7-9 and TRBJ1-1, with unresolved D. The CDR3 is 15 amino acids. V gave up 1 base and J gave up 0 bases, with 9 bases separating them. Germline CDR1 SEHNR, CDR2 FQNEAQ (reference sequence). CDR3 loop: CASSLVTDLNTEAFF. CDR3 coding DNA: TGTGCCAGCAGCTTAGTCACAGATCTGAACACTGAAGCTTTCTTT.

This sequence joins TRBV3-1 and TRBJ2-1; the match to TRBD2 covers 9 bases. Unmatched junction bases numbered 16, after V lost 5 bases and J lost 8 bases. The CDR3 is 17 amino acids. Per germline, CDR1 LGHDT and CDR2 YNNKEL (reference sequence). In DNA, the CDR3 is TGTGCCAGCAGCGGGGGGAGTAGGCTAGCGGGAATATATGAGCAGTTCTTC. It yields the protein CASSGGSRLAGIYEQFF.

This clonotype has at least ten counts. The chain uses TRBV9 and TRBJ2-1; 10 nucleotides agree with TRBD1. CDR1 is SGDLS, CDR2 YYNGEE, per germline. The CDR3 sequence is 15 residues long. V lost 3 bases, J lost 6 bases, and 6 bases stayed unmatched. The CDR3 nucleotides are TGTGCCAGCAGCGGCACCGGGACAGGGGTCAATGAGCAGTTCTTC. Amino acids: CASSGTGTGVNEQFF.

J is TRBJ2-1 and V is TRBV6-1; D might be TRBD2 (6 bases). The CDR3 spans 17 residues. V lost 6 bases and J lost 9, with 27 bases in between. The germline V gene has CDR1 MNHNS and CDR2 SASEGT. The CDR3 coding sequence is TGTGCCAGCAGGAGTAGGGACTTTCCCTCTCTACATGGTGAGCAGTTCTTC. Its protein product is CASRSRDFPSLHGEQFF.

Concerning this clonotype itself: A read error is possible here, since a much larger clone lies one base away. This chain uses TRBV7-3 with TRBJ2-2; D unclear. With 3 bases removed from V and 6 bases from J, the gap between germline ends came to 5 bases. The CDR3 extends over 12 amino acids. Germline CDR1 is SGHTA and CDR2 is FQGTGA. In nucleotides, the CDR3 is TGTGCCAGCAGCTTCGACGCCGGGGAGCTGTTTTTT. This translates into CASSFDAGELFF.

As for this clonotype: Mismatch with germline at one junction end may stem from a read error. The chain recombines TRBV5-4 with TRBJ2-7, with a possible D match to TRBD2 (5 bases). Germline assignment: CDR1 SGHNT and CDR2 YYREEE (reference sequence). The CDR3 is 14 residues long. CDR3 DNA: TGTGTCAGCAGCTCAGGCGGGCTTTACTACGAGCAGTACTTC. This codes for CVSSSGGLYYEQYF.

This clonotype was observed a handful of times. This chain uses TRBV28 with TRBJ2-4; 14 bases align to TRBD2. The CDR3 covers 19 residues. CDR1 is MDHEN, CDR2 SYDVKM, per germline. V gave up 4 bases and J gave up 6 bases; unmatched junction bases: 14. CDR3 DNA: TGTGCCAGCAGTTCGCCTTGGACTAGCGGGAGGCTGGCGGCAAACATTCAGTACTTC. Amino acids: CASSSPWTSGRLAANIQYF.

In this sample, this clonotype turned up many times. The chain combines TRBV27 with TRBJ2-7; D is perhaps TRBD2 (6 bases). From germline, CDR1 is MNHEY and CDR2 SMNVEV (reference sequence). V was trimmed by 6 bases and J by 4 bases, leaving 16 bases between them. The CDR3 extends over 14 amino acids. The DNA for the CDR3 is TGTGCCAGCAGCCCCCTCGGAGGGCGGTACGAGCAGTACTTC. This gives the protein CASSPLGGRYEQYF.